Each of the 17 T cell receptor beta chains below was sequenced from the same sample in a study of blood T cell repertoires in COVID-19. Profiling relied on immunoSEQ multiplex PCR, and the TCRdb table lists in-frame clones only, not all of them. This table has roughly 53,000 clones, more than 90% appearing once. Specimen: peripheral blood. These receptor sequences come from a human donor in a cohort sampled during active COVID-19.

This clone was detected only a few times. J is TRBJ2-5 and V is TRBV5-6; perhaps TRBD2 as D (6 bases). Between the trimmed V and J ends, which lost 2 bases and 0 bases, there was a span of 8 bases. The CDR3 has 14 residues. From germline, CDR1 is SGHDT and CDR2 YYEEEE. CDR3: CASSFRTNQETQYF. The CDR3 nucleotides are TGTGCCAGCAGCTTTAGGACTAACCAAGAGACCCAGTACTTC. Based on the CDR3 plus reference TRBV5-6 and TRBJ2-5, the full variable domain is DAGVTQSPTHLIKTRGQQVTLRCSPKSGHDTVSWYQQALGQGPQFIFQYYEEEERQRGNFPDRFSGHQFPNYSSELNVNALLLGDSALYLCASSFRTNQETQYFGPGTRLLVL.

This chain joins TRBV29-1 and TRBJ2-1, with 10 positions matching TRBD2. Looked up from germline, CDR1 is SQVTM and CDR2 is ANQGSEA. There are 14 residues in the CDR3. V lost 4 bases, J lost 5 bases, and 5 bases stayed unmatched. The CDR3 DNA is TGCAGCGTTGGAACTAGCGGGGACCACAATGAGCAGTTCTTC. It specifies CSVGTSGDHNEQFF.

Of note for this clone: In this CDR3 the conserved last residue, phenylalanine or tryptophan, is missing, so a read error is likely. Because the CDR3's place on the DNA is in doubt, the DNA is left out and the CDR3 is given as listed by TCRdb. The chain is built from TRBV12-3 or TRBV12-4 and TRBJ2-4; TRBD1, the table's D call, was not compared with the DNA. Termini included, the CDR3 measures 8 amino acids. The CDR3 protein is CAGEQGRL.

V usage is TRBV7-6 and J usage is TRBJ2-2; 10 nucleotides align to TRBD2. This CDR3 is 17 amino acids long. J gave up 3 bases and V 8 bases, and 12 bases lay outside the gene matches. Germline CDR1 is SGHVS and CDR2 is FNYEAQ. The CDR3: CASQTTAGGAHTGELFF. DNA for the CDR3: TGTGCCAGCCAAACGACAGCGGGAGGGGCTCACACCGGGGAGCTGTTTTTT.

The J gene is TRBJ2-2, the V gene TRBV6-6; no clear D gene. The V gene's germline CDR1 is MNHNY and CDR2 SVGAGI (reference sequence). This CDR3 is 13 amino acids long. The ends were cut back, 0 bases at V and 4 bases at J, with 3 bases in the middle. This chain's CDR3 is CASSYSATGELFF. As DNA, the CDR3 is TGTGCCAGCAGTTACTCGGCCACCGGGGAGCTGTTTTTT.

The rearrangement links TRBV7-6 to TRBJ2-2, with TRBD2 matching 16 bases. The CDR3 covers 19 residues. V shed 2 bases, J shed 3 bases, and the junction held 6 bases outside the gene matches. Germline V CDR1 and CDR2: SGHVS, FNYEAQ. The CDR3 DNA reads as TGTGCCAGCAGCTTACCGGGACTAGCGGGAGGGATGGACACCGGGGAGCTGTTTTTT. It specifies CASSLPGLAGGMDTGELFF.

The rearrangement joins TRBV2 to TRBJ2-1, with 10 bases identical to TRBD2. The CDR3 spans 16 residues. V lost 4 bases and J lost 6; bases outside the gene matches: 9. The germline V gene has CDR1 SNHLY and CDR2 FYNNEI. In DNA form, the CDR3 reads TGTGCCAGCAGTGCTAGCGGGAGTGAAGGTAGCAATGAGCAGTTCTTC. Translated: CASSASGSEGSNEQFF.

The V gene is TRBV11-2, the J gene TRBJ1-1, with D perhaps matching TRBD1 (6 bases). Between the trimmed V and J ends, which lost 3 bases and 1 base, there was a span of 15 bases. Germline CDR1 reads SGHAT; CDR2 reads FQNNGV. There are 16 residues in the CDR3. The CDR3 DNA sequence: TGTGCCAGCAGCTTCCCAATTCGGGGGGCGAACACTGAAGCTTTCTTT. It translates to CASSFPIRGANTEAFF.

V is TRBV18 and J is TRBJ1-4; 8 bases align to TRBD1. The V gene end was trimmed by 2 bases and the J gene end by 0 bases; junction bases not matched to a gene: 20. This CDR3 comprises 22 residues. The germline gives CDR1 KGHSH, CDR2 LQKENI. Here the CDR3 reads CASSPNSEEPGQAPSTNEKLFF. CDR3 nucleotides: TGTGCCAGCTCACCAAATAGCGAAGAACCGGGACAGGCCCCTTCAACTAATGAAAAACTGTTTTTT.

The genes are TRBV7-2 and TRBJ1-1; TRBD1 matches at 7 bases. The ends lost 0 bases at V and 8 bases at J; junction bases unmatched: 3. The germline V gene encodes CDR1 SGHTA and CDR2 FQGNSA. The CDR3 extends over 13 amino acids. CDR3 residues: CASSLAGGGEAFF. In nucleotides, the CDR3 is TGTGCCAGCAGCTTAGCAGGGGGCGGAGAAGCTTTCTTT.

J is TRBJ1-5 and V is TRBV13; a weak D match, TRBD1 (6 bases). Germline CDR1 is PRHDT and CDR2 is FYEKMQ (reference sequence). The CDR3 totals 15 residues. The V end was cut by 0 bases, the J end by 3 bases, with 9 bases between. CDR3 region: CASSLGDRLNQPQHF. CDR3 sequence (DNA): TGTGCCAGCAGCTTAGGGGACAGACTCAATCAGCCCCAGCATTTT.

This clone was seen a few times. This sequence joins TRBV21-1 and TRBJ1-5; the table's TRBD1 call for D was not verified on the DNA. TRBV21-1 is labeled a pseudogene. This CDR3 comprises 17 residues. CDR3 region: CASITRGSGGGTQPQHF. Written as DNA, the CDR3 is TGTGCCAGCATTACAAGGGGATCAGGGGGCGGCACGCAGCCCCAGCATTTT.

The chain uses TRBV4-2 and TRBJ2-7, with 7 bases that match TRBD1. This CDR3 is 16 amino acids long. Germline values: CDR1 LGHNA, CDR2 YNFKEQ. Trimming cost V 3 bases and J 7 bases; bases outside gene matches: 15. CDR3 nucleotides: TGTGCCAGCAGCCATACTACCGGACAGGCCCTCGGGGAGCAGTACTTC. Translating it yields CASSHTTGQALGEQYF.

CDR3 protein: CASSSPGEKLFF. In DNA, the CDR3 is TGTGCCAGCAGCTCACCGGGGGAAAAACTGTTTTTT. The chain joins TRBV5-5 to TRBJ1-4; D unresolved. Germline lookup yields CDR1 SGHKS and CDR2 YYEKEE (reference sequence). This CDR3 region has 12 residues. With 3 bases removed from V and 8 bases from J, the gap between germline ends came to 8 bases.

The chain recombines TRBV29-1 with TRBJ2-1, with 7 bases lining up with TRBD2. CDR1 is SQVTM and CDR2 is ANQGSEA in the germline V gene. The J segment lost 8 bases and the V segment lost 7 bases, leaving 8 bases of the junction unmatched. This CDR3 comprises 12 residues. The DNA for the CDR3 is TGCAGCGCGGAGGGTGCGGGGGATGAGCAGTTCTTC. Translated, it gives CSAEGAGDEQFF.

This sequence joins TRBV28 and TRBJ2-1; no reliable D call. Germline CDR1 reads MDHEN; CDR2 reads SYDVKM. The CDR3 has 14 residues. V was clipped by 9 bases and J by 6 bases, with 18 bases between them. CDR3 sequence reads: CASTTSWVRNEQFF. The DNA for the CDR3 is TGTGCCAGTACTACGTCGTGGGTGCGCAATGAGCAGTTCTTC.

This chain joins TRBV6-5 and TRBJ2-7; 7 bases are a match to TRBD2. The trim removed 6 bases at V and 1 base at J, leaving 9 bases unmatched. This CDR3 region has 15 residues. Per germline, CDR1 MNHEY and CDR2 SVGAGI. CDR3 region: CASRPLTGGSYEQYF. CDR3 DNA: TGTGCCAGCAGGCCCCTGACGGGAGGATCCTACGAGCAGTACTTC.